The table lists the clone carrying this T cell receptor (beta chain) with a few counts. Its antigen is as yet unknown. These data are taken from a study of blood T cells in healthy people across ages. Study-level findings and limits: Observed TCR beta diversity per million T cells went down as age went up. This fall followed a roughly linear course with age.

Together with a sample-barcoded 5' primer, a J-beta primer mix was included in a second PCR lasting about 6 to 11 cycles. Researchers report that a template-switch adaptor with 12 random nucleotides tagged each cDNA molecule. TCRdb itself ran the 5' RACE reads through MiXCR, one entry per CDR3 protein. The sample holds roughly 1.7 million distinct CDR3 sequences, roughly 30% seen once. The length of the CDR3 is 15 residues. V was clipped by 5 bases and J by 7 bases; unmatched bases: 10. This chain connects TRBV12-3 or TRBV12-4 to TRBJ1-5; 8 bases fit TRBD1. Sequences were obtained from blood. The TCR was taken from a woman in her twenties or thirties in good health. In DNA, the CDR3 is TGTGCCAGCAGTCCGACAGGGGCAGGGAGACAGCCCCAGCATTTT. Residues: CASSPTGAGRQPQHF.